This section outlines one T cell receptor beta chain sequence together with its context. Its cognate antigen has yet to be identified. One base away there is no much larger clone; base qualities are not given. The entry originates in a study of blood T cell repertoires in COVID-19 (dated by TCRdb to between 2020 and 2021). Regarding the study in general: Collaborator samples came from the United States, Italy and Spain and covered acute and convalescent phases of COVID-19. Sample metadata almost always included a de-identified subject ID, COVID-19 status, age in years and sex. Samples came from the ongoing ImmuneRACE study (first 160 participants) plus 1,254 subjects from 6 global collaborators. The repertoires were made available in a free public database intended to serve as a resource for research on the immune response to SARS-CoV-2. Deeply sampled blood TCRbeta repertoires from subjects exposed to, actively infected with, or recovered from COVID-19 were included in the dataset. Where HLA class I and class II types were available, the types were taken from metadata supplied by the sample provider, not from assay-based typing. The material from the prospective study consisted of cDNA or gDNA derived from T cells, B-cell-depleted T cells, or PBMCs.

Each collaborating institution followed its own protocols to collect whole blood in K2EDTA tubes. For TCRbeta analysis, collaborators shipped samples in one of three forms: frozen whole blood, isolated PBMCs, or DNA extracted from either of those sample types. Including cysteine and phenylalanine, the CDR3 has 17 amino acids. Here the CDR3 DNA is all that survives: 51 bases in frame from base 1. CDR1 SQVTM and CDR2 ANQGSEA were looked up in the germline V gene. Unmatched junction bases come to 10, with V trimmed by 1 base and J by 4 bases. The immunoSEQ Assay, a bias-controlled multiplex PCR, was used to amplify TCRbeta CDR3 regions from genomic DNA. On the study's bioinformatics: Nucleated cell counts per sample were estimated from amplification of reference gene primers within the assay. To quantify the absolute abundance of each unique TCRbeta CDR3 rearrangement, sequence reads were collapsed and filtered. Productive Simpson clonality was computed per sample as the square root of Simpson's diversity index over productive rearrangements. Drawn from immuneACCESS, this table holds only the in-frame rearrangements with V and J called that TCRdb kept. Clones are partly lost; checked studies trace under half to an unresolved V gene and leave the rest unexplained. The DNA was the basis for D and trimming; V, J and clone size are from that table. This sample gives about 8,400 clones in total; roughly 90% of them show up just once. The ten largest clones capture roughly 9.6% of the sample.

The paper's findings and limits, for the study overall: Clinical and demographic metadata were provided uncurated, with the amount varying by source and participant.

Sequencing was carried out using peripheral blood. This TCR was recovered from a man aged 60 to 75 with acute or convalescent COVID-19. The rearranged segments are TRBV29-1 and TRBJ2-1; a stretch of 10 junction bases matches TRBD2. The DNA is TGCAGCGTTGAAGTACAGCGGGAGGGATCGGTTTACAATGAGCAGTTCTTC. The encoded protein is CSVEVQREGSVYNEQFF.